This T cell receptor (beta chain) was profiled in a study of blood T cell repertoires in COVID-19. Study in general: T cells, B-cell-depleted T cells, or PBMCs supplied cDNA or gDNA.

In the original processing: Reference gene primer amplification yielded estimated nucleated cell counts. Sequencing was performed with immunoSEQ multiplex PCR; in TCRdb, only in-frame clones are kept and a portion is missing. The V and J calls and clone size were taken over from that table, and D and trimming were inferred from the DNA. The data contain 270,000 or so clones, approximately 89% of them seen just once; the ten biggest clones take up approximately 9.7%. CDR1 and CDR2 from the germline V gene are SGHRS and YFSETQ. The CDR3 is made up of 17 amino acids. V lost 0 bases to trimming and J lost 4 bases, with 19 bases between them.

The sequencing input was peripheral blood. The rearrangement uses TRBV5-1 and TRBJ1-1, with a possible D match to TRBD1 (6 bases). The TCR sequence derives from a man in his forties or fifties with active or convalescent COVID-19. CDR3 sequence (DNA): TGCGCCAGCAGCTTGGAACAGGGTGGATTCATGGGCACTGAAGCTTTCTTT. Residues: CASSLEQGGFMGTEAFF.